One T cell receptor (beta chain) is described in this entry. This entry belongs to a study of blood T cell repertoires in COVID-19. Study summary: Acute-phase and convalescent COVID-19 samples originated in the United States, Italy and Spain.

Enrolled through a virtual design, the participants were between roughly 18 and 100 years of age and came from about two dozen US areas. V was trimmed by 8 bases and J by 5 bases, leaving 12 bases between them. This CDR3 has 12 residues. Germline values: CDR1 MDHEN, CDR2 SYDVKM. Profiled with immunoSEQ multiplex PCR; TCRdb holds only in-frame clones, not every one. The repertoire has 150,000 or so clones, less than 90% of them found once; the top ten carry nearly 8%. The sequenced material came from PBMCs or T cells enriched from blood (not recorded which). The V and J genes are TRBV28 and TRBJ1-2; D is possibly TRBD1 (5 bases). This clonotype was obtained from a woman aged 50 to 65 who had recovered from COVID-19. This CDR3 is CASRRTPYGYTF. The DNA for the CDR3 is TGTGCCAGCCGTCGGACACCTTATGGCTACACCTTC.